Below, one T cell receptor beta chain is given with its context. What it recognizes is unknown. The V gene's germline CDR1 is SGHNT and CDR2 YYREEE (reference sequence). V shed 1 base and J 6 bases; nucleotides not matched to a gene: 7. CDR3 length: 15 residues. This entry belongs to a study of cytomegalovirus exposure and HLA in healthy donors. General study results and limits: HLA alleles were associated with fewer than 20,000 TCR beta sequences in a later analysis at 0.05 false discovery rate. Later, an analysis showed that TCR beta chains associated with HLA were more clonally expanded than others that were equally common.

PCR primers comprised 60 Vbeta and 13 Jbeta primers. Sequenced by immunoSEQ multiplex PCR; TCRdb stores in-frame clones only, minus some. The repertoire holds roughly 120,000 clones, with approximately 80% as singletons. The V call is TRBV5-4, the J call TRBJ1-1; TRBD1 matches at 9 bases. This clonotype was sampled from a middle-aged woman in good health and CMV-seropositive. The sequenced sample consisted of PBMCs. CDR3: CASSLRDRVVAEAFF. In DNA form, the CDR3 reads TGTGCCAGCAGCTTGCGGGACAGGGTGGTCGCTGAAGCTTTCTTT. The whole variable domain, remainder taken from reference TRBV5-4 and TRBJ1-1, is ETGVTQSPTHLIKTRGQQVTLRCSSQSGHNTVSWYQQALGQGPQFIFQYYREEENGRGNFPPRFSGLQFPNYSSELNVNALELDDSALYLCASSLRDRVVAEAFFGQGTRLTVV.